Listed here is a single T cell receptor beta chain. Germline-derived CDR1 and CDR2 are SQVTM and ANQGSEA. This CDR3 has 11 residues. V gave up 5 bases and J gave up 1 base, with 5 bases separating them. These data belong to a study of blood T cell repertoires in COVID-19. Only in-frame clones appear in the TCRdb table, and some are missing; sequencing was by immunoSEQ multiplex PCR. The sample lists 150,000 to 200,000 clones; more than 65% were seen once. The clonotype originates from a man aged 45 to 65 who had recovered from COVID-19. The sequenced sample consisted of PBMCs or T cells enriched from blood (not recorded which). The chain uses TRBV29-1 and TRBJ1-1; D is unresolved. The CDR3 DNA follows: TGCAGCGTTCAACAGAACACTGAAGCTTTCTTT. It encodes CSVQQNTEAFF.